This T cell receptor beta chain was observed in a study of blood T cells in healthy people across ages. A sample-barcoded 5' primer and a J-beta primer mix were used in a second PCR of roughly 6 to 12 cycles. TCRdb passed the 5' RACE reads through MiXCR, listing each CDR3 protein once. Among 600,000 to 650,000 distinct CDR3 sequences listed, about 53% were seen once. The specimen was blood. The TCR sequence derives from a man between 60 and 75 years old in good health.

The CDR3 region has the DNA TGCAGCGTTGTAACGGGGACCAATTCACCCCTCCACTTT. It translates to CSVVTGTNSPLHF. The chain uses TRBV29-1 and TRBJ1-6; D is perhaps TRBD1 (5 bases). The CDR3 runs to 13 residues. V was pared by 4 bases and J by 7 bases, with 11 bases between. The V gene's germline CDR1 is SQVTM and CDR2 ANQGSEA.